This is a list of T cell receptor beta chains from one sample in a study of T-cell reconstitution after alpha-beta-depleted transplantation in children. TCRdb used MiXCR to reprocess the PCR reads, holding one entry per CDR3 protein. The table has about 830,000 distinct CDR3 sequences, 15% to 20% seen once. Sequencing used PBMCs, mostly from graft donor cells, obtained 360 days after TCRalphabeta/CD19-depleted stem cell transplant. Receptors originate from a male patient between 10 and 17 years old who had a stem cell transplant for acute lymphoblastic leukemia, so the T cells may come from the graft donor. CDR3s include the opening cysteine and the closing phenylalanine or tryptophan. A D gene is named only where the DNA matches it firmly. Not every row has a clone size; where given, it reads once, few, many or a size class.

DNA | CDR3 | size | D | J | V
TGCAGTGCGTTATTTCTGCGACAGGGGCTCACAGATACGCAGTATTTT | CSALFLRQGLTDTQYF | few | TRBD1 | TRBJ2-3 | TRBV20-1
TGTGCCAGCAGACCCGGGCTCCGCACAGATACGCAGTATTTT | CASRPGLRTDTQYF | few | NA | TRBJ2-3 | TRBV3-1
TGCGCCAGCAGCCACGGACTAGCGGGAGGCGGGGAGACCCAGTACTTC | CASSHGLAGGGETQYF | NA | TRBD2 | TRBJ2-5 | TRBV4-1
TGTGCCAGCAGCCAAGTAACAGGGACCTACAATGAGCAGTTCTTC | CASSQVTGTYNEQFF | NA | NA | TRBJ2-1 | TRBV3-1
TGTGCCAGCGCTAAGGGGATAAGGGGTTTTAATGAAAAACTGTTTTTT | CASAKGIRGFNEKLFF | NA | NA | TRBJ1-4 | TRBV6-1
TGTGCCAGCAGTTCCAGGACTCAATGGGAGCAGTACTTC | CASSSRTQWEQYF | few | NA | TRBJ2-7 | TRBV6-6
TGTGCCACCAGCAGAGATCTACAGTATGAAGCTTTCTTT | CATSRDLQYEAFF | few | NA | TRBJ1-1 | TRBV15
TGTGCCAGCAGTCCCGGGCCCCCCGCATACGAGCAGTACTTC | CASSPGPPAYEQYF | few | NA | TRBJ2-7 | TRBV7-9
TGCAGTGCTAGACAAACCGGGACTTTAAACCAGCCCCAGCATTTT | CSARQTGTLNQPQHF | few | NA | TRBJ1-5 | TRBV20-1
TGTGCCAGCAGCTTAGATTCAAAGGCCCCGTTGGCCCAGTACTTC | CASSLDSKAPLAQYF | NA | NA | TRBJ2-5 | TRBV11-2
TGTGCCAGCAGCTTGGGGGACACAATTGATGGCTACACCTTC | CASSLGDTIDGYTF | NA | NA | TRBJ1-2 | TRBV5-4
TGTGCCAGCAGCTTTAGGCGGCCTTTCGAAAATTACAATGAGCAGTTCTTC | CASSFRRPFENYNEQFF | NA | NA | TRBJ2-1 | TRBV7-9
TGTGCCAGCAGCTTGATCCCAGGGGGCACTGAAGCTTTCTTT | CASSLIPGGTEAFF | NA | TRBD1 | TRBJ1-1 | TRBV7-9
TGTGCCAGCAGCCCGGCAACTGGCAGCTCCTACAATGAGCAGTTCTTC | CASSPATGSSYNEQFF | few | NA | TRBJ2-1 | TRBV11-2
TGTGCCAGCAGAGCCGGGGCTGGGATCACCTACGAGCAGTACTTC | CASRAGAGITYEQYF | many | NA | TRBJ2-7 | TRBV5-5
TGTGCCAGCAGCTTAACAGTAGCGGGAGGGCTCCTGTATTTT | CASSLTVAGGLLYF | few | TRBD2 | TRBJ2-3 | TRBV7-3
TGCGCCAGCAGCCCCGGGGGACTAGCGGGCCGCGAGCAGTACTTC | CASSPGGLAGREQYF | NA | TRBD2 | TRBJ2-7 | TRBV5-1
TGTGCCAGCAGTTTTCGGGTTGGGACCGTCGATGAAAAACTGTTTTTT | CASSFRVGTVDEKLFF | few | NA | TRBJ1-4 | TRBV12-3/TRBV12-4
TGCGCCAGCAGCTTTGGTAGGGAAACTGAAGCTTTCTTT | CASSFGRETEAFF | many | NA | TRBJ1-1 | TRBV5-1
TGTGCCAGCAGCGTACAGGAGCTCTCCTACGAGCAGTACTTC | CASSVQELSYEQYF | many | NA | TRBJ2-7 | TRBV7-2
TGTGCCAGCAGTTCCGCCTTGGACTACACAGATACGCAGTATTTT | CASSSALDYTDTQYF | NA | NA | TRBJ2-3 | TRBV27
TGTGCCAGCAGTGAAGTGTCGTTTGGGACAGCCAATCAGCCCCAGCATTTT | CASSEVSFGTANQPQHF | NA | TRBD1 | TRBJ1-5 | TRBV6-1
TGCGCCAGCACTCCCGGACTAGCGGGATTAGATACGCAGTATTTT | CASTPGLAGLDTQYF | NA | TRBD2 | TRBJ2-3 | TRBV10-1
TGCGCCAGCAGCCAAGATACAGGTCACCGGGGCAATCAGCCCCAGCATTTT | CASSQDTGHRGNQPQHF | NA | NA | TRBJ1-5 | TRBV4-1
TGTGCCACTTCTATGGCAACTAATGAAAAACTGTTTTTT | CATSMATNEKLFF | NA | NA | TRBJ1-4 | TRBV15
TGCAGCGTTGAAATTACGGCGGGAGTCATTCAGTACTTC | CSVEITAGVIQYF | few | TRBD2 | TRBJ2-4 | TRBV29-1
TGTGCCAGCAGCCTATTAGAGGGCATATACCAAGAGACCCAGTACTTC | CASSLLEGIYQETQYF | few | NA | TRBJ2-5 | TRBV7-6
TGTGCCACCAGCAGAAAACTAGCGCCCGGAGAGTTCTTC | CATSRKLAPGEFF | many | TRBD2 | TRBJ2-1 | TRBV15